These 7 T cell receptor beta chains came from one sample sequenced in a study of blood T cell repertoires in COVID-19. Profiled with immunoSEQ multiplex PCR; TCRdb holds only in-frame clones, not every one. The sample comprises more than 300,000 clones, 88% of which are singletons, and roughly 1.2% rests with the top ten. The sequenced sample consisted of PBMCs or T cells enriched from blood (not recorded which). These receptors all stem from a woman between 18 and 29 years old who had recovered from COVID-19.

J is TRBJ2-3 and V is TRBV19; D gene unclear. Trimming shortened V by 6 bases and J by 4 bases, and 8 bases separated the two germline ends. CDR1 and CDR2 from the germline V gene are LNHDA and SQIVND (reference sequence). This CDR3 comprises 12 residues. CDR3 DNA: TGTGCCAGTAGCCCCTGGCCAGATACGCAGTATTTT. The encoded protein is CASSPWPDTQYF.

This clone showed up just once. The chain links TRBV11-3 to TRBJ2-2; possible D gene TRBD1, 5 bases. This CDR3 spans 14 amino acids. Trimming pared 1 base from V and 6 bases from J, leaving 9 bases between. Germline V gene sequence: CDR1 SGHNT, CDR2 YENEEA. The CDR3 nucleotides are TGTGCCAGCAGCTTAGGACAGACGGCCGGGGAGCTGTTTTTT. Amino acids: CASSLGQTAGELFF. The variable domain in full, completed from reference TRBV11-3 and TRBJ2-2, reads EAGVVQSPRYKIIEKKQPVAFWCNPISGHNTLYWYLQNLGQGPELLIRYENEEAVDDSQLPKDRFSAERLKGVDSTLKIQPAELGDSAVYLCASSLGQTAGELFFGEGSRLTVL.

J is TRBJ1-2 and V is TRBV7-8, with a weak D call TRBD1 (5 bases). CDR1 and CDR2 (germline): SGHVS, FQNEAQ. The CDR3 covers 17 residues. With 3 bases removed from V and 5 bases from J, the gap between germline ends came to 22 bases. The CDR3 region has the DNA TGTGCCAGCAGCTTGGAAAATGCGGGACGTGGGTCATATGGCTACACCTTC. Protein: CASSLENAGRGSYGYTF.

This clone was counted a single time. This sequence joins TRBV10-2 and TRBJ2-7, with D possibly matching TRBD1 (6 bases). Trimming shortened V by 2 bases and J by 1 base, and 18 bases separated the two germline ends. This CDR3 spans 17 amino acids. Per germline, CDR1 WSHSY and CDR2 SAAADI. CDR3 residues: CASSEGSDSTRSYEQYF. CDR3 DNA sequence: TGCGCCAGCAGTGAGGGGTCGGACAGTACAAGATCCTACGAGCAGTACTTC.

This rearrangement joins TRBV10-3 to TRBJ2-3; 8 nucleotides line up with TRBD2. The V gene end was trimmed by 8 bases and the J gene end by 6 bases; junction bases not matched to a gene: 13. The CDR3 contains 15 residues. Germline loops: CDR1 ENHRY, CDR2 SYGVKD. This CDR3 reads CAISGRGARPDTQYF. DNA of the CDR3: TGTGCCATCTCAGGGCGGGGGGCCCGCCCGGATACGCAGTATTTT.

This clone appeared once. One junction end does not reproduce the germline sequence, and a read error may be involved. This chain links TRBV2 with TRBJ2-7; weak D call: TRBD2 (5 bases). There are 13 residues in the CDR3. Per germline, CDR1 SNHLY and CDR2 FYNNEI. The CDR3 DNA is TGTGCCAGCGGTGAGGGCGCTCCCTACGAGCAGTACTTC. This encodes CASGEGAPYEQYF.

This rearrangement joins TRBV27 to TRBJ1-6; 10 bases match TRBD1. V shed 1 base, J shed 3 bases, and the junction held 3 bases outside the gene matches. The germline gives CDR1 MNHEY, CDR2 SMNVEV (reference sequence). This CDR3 contains 17 residues. CDR3 loop: CASSLLGQGGYNSPLHF. The DNA for the CDR3 is TGTGCCAGCAGTTTATTAGGACAGGGGGGCTATAATTCACCCCTCCACTTT.